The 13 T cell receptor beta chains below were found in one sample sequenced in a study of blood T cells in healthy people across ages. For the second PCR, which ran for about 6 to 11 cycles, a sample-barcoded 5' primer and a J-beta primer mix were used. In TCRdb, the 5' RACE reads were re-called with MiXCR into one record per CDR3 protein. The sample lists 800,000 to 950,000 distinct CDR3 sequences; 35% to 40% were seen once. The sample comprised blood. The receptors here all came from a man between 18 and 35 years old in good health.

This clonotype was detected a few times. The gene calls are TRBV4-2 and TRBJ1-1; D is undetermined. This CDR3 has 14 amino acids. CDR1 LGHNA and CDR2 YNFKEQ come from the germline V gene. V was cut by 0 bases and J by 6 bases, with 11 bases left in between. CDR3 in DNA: TGTGCCAGCAGCCAAGATTTGGTGTTCTCTGAAGCTTTCTTT. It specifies CASSQDLVFSEAFF.

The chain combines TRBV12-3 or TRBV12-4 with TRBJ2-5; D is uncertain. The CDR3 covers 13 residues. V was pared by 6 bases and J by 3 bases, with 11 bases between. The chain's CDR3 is CASSPRREETQYF. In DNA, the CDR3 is TGTGCCAGCAGCCCGAGGAGAGAAGAGACCCAGTACTTC.

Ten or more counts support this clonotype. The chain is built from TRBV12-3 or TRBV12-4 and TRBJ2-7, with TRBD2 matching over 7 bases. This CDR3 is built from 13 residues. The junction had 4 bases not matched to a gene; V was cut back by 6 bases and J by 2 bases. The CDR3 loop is CASRPSGTYEQYF. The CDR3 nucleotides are TGTGCCAGCAGGCCTAGCGGCACCTACGAGCAGTACTTC.

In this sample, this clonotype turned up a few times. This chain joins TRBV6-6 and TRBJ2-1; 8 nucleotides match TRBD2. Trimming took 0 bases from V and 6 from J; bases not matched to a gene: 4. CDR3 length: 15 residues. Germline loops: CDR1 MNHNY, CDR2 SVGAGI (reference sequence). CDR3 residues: CASSYSVGGVNEQFF. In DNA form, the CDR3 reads TGTGCCAGCAGTTACTCGGTCGGGGGGGTCAATGAGCAGTTCTTC.

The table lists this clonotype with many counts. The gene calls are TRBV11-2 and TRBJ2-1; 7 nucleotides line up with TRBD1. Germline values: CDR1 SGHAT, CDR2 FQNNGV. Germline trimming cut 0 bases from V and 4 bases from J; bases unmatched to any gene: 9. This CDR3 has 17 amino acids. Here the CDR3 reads CASSLDWIDRAYNEQFF. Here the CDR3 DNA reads TGTGCCAGCAGCTTAGATTGGATAGACAGGGCATACAATGAGCAGTTCTTC.

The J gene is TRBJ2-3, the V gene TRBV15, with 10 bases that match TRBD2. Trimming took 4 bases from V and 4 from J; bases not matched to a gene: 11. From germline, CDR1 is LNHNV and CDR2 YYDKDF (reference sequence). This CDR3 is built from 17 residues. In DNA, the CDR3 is TGTGCCACCAGCACGAGCGGGAGGGCCGATGAGCCAGATACGCAGTATTTT. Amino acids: CATSTSGRADEPDTQYF.

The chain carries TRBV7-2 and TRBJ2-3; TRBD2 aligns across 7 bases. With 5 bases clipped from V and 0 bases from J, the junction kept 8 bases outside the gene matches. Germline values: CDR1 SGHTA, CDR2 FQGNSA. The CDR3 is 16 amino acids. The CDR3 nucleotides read TGTGCCAGCAGCGCCCAACAGCGGGGCAGCACAGATACGCAGTATTTT. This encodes CASSAQQRGSTDTQYF.

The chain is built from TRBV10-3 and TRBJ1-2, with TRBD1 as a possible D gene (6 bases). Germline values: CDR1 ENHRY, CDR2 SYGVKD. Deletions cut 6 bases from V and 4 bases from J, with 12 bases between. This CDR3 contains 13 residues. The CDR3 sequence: CAISRDIFYGYTF. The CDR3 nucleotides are TGTGCCATCAGCAGGGACATTTTCTATGGCTACACCTTC.

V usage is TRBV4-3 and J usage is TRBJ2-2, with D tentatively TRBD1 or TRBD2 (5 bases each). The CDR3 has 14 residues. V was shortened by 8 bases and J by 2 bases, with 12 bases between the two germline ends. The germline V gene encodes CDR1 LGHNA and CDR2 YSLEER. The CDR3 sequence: CASGSGTNTGELFF. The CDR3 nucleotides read TGCGCCAGCGGCTCCGGGACCAACACCGGGGAGCTGTTTTTT.

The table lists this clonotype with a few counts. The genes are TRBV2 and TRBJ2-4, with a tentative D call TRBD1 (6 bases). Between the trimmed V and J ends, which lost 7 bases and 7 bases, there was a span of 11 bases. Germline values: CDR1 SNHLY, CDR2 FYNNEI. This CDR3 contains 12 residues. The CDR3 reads CASKIQGNIQYF. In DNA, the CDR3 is TGTGCCAGCAAGATACAGGGTAACATTCAGTACTTC.

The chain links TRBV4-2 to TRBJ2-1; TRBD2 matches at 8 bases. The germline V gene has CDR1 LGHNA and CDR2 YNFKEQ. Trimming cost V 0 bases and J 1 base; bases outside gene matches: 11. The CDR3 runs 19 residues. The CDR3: CASSQEGPNSGDSYNEQFF. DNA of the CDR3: TGTGCCAGCAGCCAAGAAGGTCCGAATAGCGGGGATTCCTACAATGAGCAGTTCTTC.

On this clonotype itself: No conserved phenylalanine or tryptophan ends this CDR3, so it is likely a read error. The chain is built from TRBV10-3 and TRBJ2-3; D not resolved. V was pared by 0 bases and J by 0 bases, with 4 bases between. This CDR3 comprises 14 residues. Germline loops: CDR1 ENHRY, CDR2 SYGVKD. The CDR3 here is CAISESSSTDTQYS. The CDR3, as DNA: TGTGCCATCAGTGAGTCAAGTAGCACAGATACGCAGTATTCT.

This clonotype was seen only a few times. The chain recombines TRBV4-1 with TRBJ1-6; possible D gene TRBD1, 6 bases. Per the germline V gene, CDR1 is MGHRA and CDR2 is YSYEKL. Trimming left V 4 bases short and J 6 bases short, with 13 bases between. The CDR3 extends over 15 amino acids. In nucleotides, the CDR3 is TGCGCCAGCAGCCTACAGGGCGCTTTTAATTCACCCCTCCACTTT. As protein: CASSLQGAFNSPLHF.